A selection of T cell receptor beta chains follows, all from one sample in a study of blood T cell repertoires in COVID-19. Assay used: immunoSEQ multiplex PCR; TCRdb lists only in-frame clones, some missing. The sample includes about 120,000 clones, 65% to 90% seen only once; the top ten take roughly 11%. The source material was peripheral blood. These receptors all come from an elderly man with acute or convalescent COVID-19. Each CDR3 is given without its conserved first and last residue. Each record gives: D gene, J gene, V gene, clone size, CDR3 protein. The D gene is left open where the match is weak. Some rows mark clone size as missing; the rest say once, few, many or name a class of expanded clone.

.	TRBJ1-2	TRBV7-9	.	ASSLAGLGYT
.	TRBJ1-5	TRBV30	.	AWSRRGWNQPQH
.	TRBJ2-7	TRBV6-5	.	ATQREEQY
.	TRBJ2-3	TRBV12-3/TRBV12-4	.	ASRRTGTDTQY
.	TRBJ2-7	TRBV30	.	AWSVEGGSYEQY
.	TRBJ2-1	TRBV24-1	.	ATTLDSRTYNEQF
.	TRBJ2-1	TRBV5-1	.	ASSSGGTYNEQF
TRBD1	TRBJ2-5	TRBV5-1	once	ASRGRQGGETQY
.	TRBJ1-5	TRBV7-2	.	ASSLENGNQPQH
.	TRBJ1-1	TRBV19	.	ASRLDRNTEAF
TRBD2	TRBJ2-2	TRBV19	few	ASSPRTSEDGELF
TRBD2	TRBJ2-1	TRBV27	.	ASSSYTGGSTSGSFYEQF
.	TRBJ1-6	TRBV4-2	.	ASSQLDRSPLH
.	TRBJ2-5	TRBV7-2	.	ASSLGRGETQY
TRBD1	TRBJ2-4	TRBV19	.	ATAPGATGGPLYIQY
TRBD2	TRBJ2-7	TRBV27	.	ASSSTPGLAVDYGQY
.	TRBJ2-7	TRBV28	.	ASSLQSQGFDEQY
.	TRBJ1-3	TRBV28	.	ASSSTGSLAGNTIY
.	TRBJ1-5	TRBV19	once	ASSMGQGNQPQH
.	TRBJ2-1	TRBV5-6	.	ASTPLGSSYNEQF
TRBD1	TRBJ1-5	TRBV18	.	ASSQQGVWPQH
.	TRBJ1-6	TRBV5-1	.	ASSLVGEDSPLH
.	TRBJ1-3	TRBV6-5	.	ASSYSSGNTIY